The 26 T cell receptor delta chains below were found in one sample sequenced in a study of Vδ1+ human thymocytes (dated by TCRdb to the late 2010s). Study-wide findings and limitations: In contrast to oligoclonal peripheral blood repertoires, thymic TRG and TRD repertoires appeared to be highly polyclonal with Gaussian CDR3 length distributions.

TCRdb shows the sequencer as Illumina MiSeq. RNA was isolated using the RNeasy mini kit, and reverse transcription was performed with Superscript III. Multiplex PCR was used to generate CDR3 amplicons, with pooled V-gene forward primers and a constant-region reverse primer carrying Illumina adaptor overhangs. Clonotypes were called again by TCRdb from the public reads via CATT, and duplicate nucleotide sequences were then merged into one entry. Recorded for this sample are roughly 76,000 delta-chain clones; roughly a third of them occurred a single time. About 0.24% of the sample goes to the ten largest clones. Their recognized antigens are unknown. Sequencing was performed on Vdelta1+ gamma-delta thymocytes from the thymus. The label giving this sample's cell subset or site can be read as: FACS-sorted CD3+ TCRalphabeta- TCRVdelta1+ TCRVdelta2- thymocytes. These receptors were collected from a boy under two years old who had congenital heart surgery.

This clone was seen only a few times. The rearrangement links TRDV1 to TRDJ1; the D is unclear. The CDR3 spans 17 residues. CDR1 is TSWWSYY and CDR2 is QGS in the germline V gene. Trimming took 3 bases from V and 3 from J, leaving 20 bases between them. CDR3 nucleotide sequence: TGTGCTCTTGGGGACTCGGTTCCCCCCGTACGGTCCGATAAACTCATCTTT. This codes for CALGDSVPPVRSDKLIF.

This clone appeared a few times. The sample carries other DNA sequences with the same CDR3. The rearrangement uses TRDV2 and TRDJ1, with 9 bases aligning to TRDD3. The CDR3 contains 16 residues. Germline CDR1 GEAIGNYY, CDR2 EKD. V lost 1 base, J lost 5 bases, and 10 bases stayed unmatched. CDR3 nucleotide sequence: TGTGCCTGTGACACTCCGAAGACTGGGGGAAGTGATAAACTCATCTTT. Its translation: CACDTPKTGGSDKLIF.

The chain recombines TRDV1 with TRDJ1; D is undetermined. This CDR3 has 19 residues. V gave up 4 bases and J gave up 1 base, with 25 bases separating them. The V gene's germline CDR1 is TSWWSYY and CDR2 QGS. As DNA, the CDR3 is TGTGCTCTTGGGGTAAGGCATCGTGTTTTGGCGAACTGCACCGATAAACTCATCTTT. Protein sequence: CALGVRHRVLANCTDKLIF.

The gene calls are TRDV1 and TRDJ1, with D perhaps matching TRDD3 (10 bases). Germline V CDR1 and CDR2: TSWWSYY, QGS. CDR3 size: 21 residues. Trimming removed 1 base from V and 6 bases from J, with 33 bases in between. This CDR3 is CALGERIAFLRGIRMGYKLIF. As DNA, the CDR3 is TGTGCTCTTGGGGAACGGATCGCCTTCCTACGGGGGATACGCATGGGTTATAAACTCATCTTT.

This clone has a handful of counts. The chain is built from TRDV1 and TRDJ1, with 8 bases fitting TRDD3. The V and J ends lost 7 bases and 0 bases, in that order; junction bases with no gene match: 10. CDR1 and CDR2 (germline): TSWWSYY, QGS. This CDR3 spans 16 amino acids. The CDR3 nucleotides are TGTGCTCTTGTAGCCCGGGATACGCTGTACACCGATAAACTCATCTTT. It encodes CALVARDTLYTDKLIF.

This clone was seen a handful of times. At one end, the junction sequence differs from germline, possibly due to a read error. The rearrangement uses TRDV1 and TRDJ1; 7 bases align to TRDD3. The CDR3 contains 13 residues. Germline CDR1 and CDR2: TSWWSYY and QGS. The CDR3 nucleotides are TGTGCTCTTGGGGAACTACGAGGGGATAACCTCATCTTT. This translates into CALGELRGDNLIF.

The chain employs TRDV1 and TRDJ1; D not certain. Looked up from germline, CDR1 is TSWWSYY and CDR2 is QGS. Trimming shortened V by 9 bases and J by 0 bases, and 14 bases separated the two germline ends. The CDR3 has 14 residues. As DNA, the CDR3 is TGTGCTCTCCATGGGAGAGGACACACCGATAAACTCATCTTT. It specifies CALHGRGHTDKLIF.

The J gene is TRDJ1, the V gene TRDV1; TRDD3 might be the D (5 bases). The CDR3 has 16 amino acids. In germline, CDR1 is TSWWSYY, CDR2 QGS. Trimming cost V 0 bases and J 3 bases, with 14 bases left between them. The CDR3 spells CALGELDQGLSDKLIF. In DNA, the CDR3 is TGTGCTCTTGGGGAACTAGACCAGGGATTGTCCGATAAACTCATCTTT.

This clone was seen only a few times. This may stem from a read error, because a much larger clone lies one nucleotide away. The chain employs TRDV2 and TRDJ1, with 8 bases lining up with TRDD3. The trim removed 3 bases at V and 0 bases at J, leaving 2 bases unmatched. In germline, CDR1 is GEAIGNYY, CDR2 EKD. The CDR3 loop spans 14 amino acids. Here the CDR3 reads CACDGGGYTDKLIF. The CDR3 nucleotides are TGTGCCTGTGACGGTGGGGGATACACCGATAAACTCATCTTT.

The chain has TRDV1 and TRDJ1; 13 nucleotides agree with TRDD3. The CDR3 runs 19 residues. Germline CDR1 is TSWWSYY and CDR2 is QGS. V gave up 5 bases and J gave up 6 bases; unmatched junction bases: 18. The CDR3 DNA follows: TGTGCTCTTGGGCCCTCCGTCACCGCTGTACTGGGGGATACGTATAAACTCATCTTT. As protein: CALGPSVTAVLGDTYKLIF.

V is TRDV1 and J is TRDJ1; D might be TRDD3 (6 bases). The CDR3 length is 24 residues. V was trimmed by 0 bases and J by 0 bases, leaving 35 bases between them. Germline V gene lookup returns CDR1 TSWWSYY and CDR2 QGS. The CDR3 loop is CALGELHSPIGGHAFPLYTDKLIF. As DNA, the CDR3 is TGTGCTCTTGGGGAACTTCATTCCCCTATTGGGGGCCACGCTTTCCCGCTTTACACCGATAAACTCATCTTT.

This clone was counted between two and nine times. The V call is TRDV1, the J call TRDJ1; D might be TRDD2 (6 bases). Per the germline V gene, CDR1 is TSWWSYY and CDR2 is QGS. With 1 base removed from V and 0 bases from J, the gap between germline ends came to 24 bases. The CDR3 has 20 residues. The chain's CDR3 is CALGEPSYNHSTSYTDKLIF. The CDR3 DNA reads TGTGCTCTTGGGGAACCCTCCTACAATCATTCCACCTCCTACACCGATAAACTCATCTTT.

Concerning this clone: This specimen includes other DNA sequences encoding the same CDR3. The V and J genes are TRDV1 and TRDJ1; 13 bases are a match to TRDD3. The germline V gene has CDR1 TSWWSYY and CDR2 QGS. V gave up 3 bases and J gave up 0 bases; unmatched junction bases: 19. The CDR3 is made up of 22 amino acids. CDR3 protein: CALGDLKIFPYWGIRYTDKLIF. The CDR3 nucleotides are TGTGCTCTTGGGGACCTCAAAATCTTCCCGTACTGGGGGATACGGTACACCGATAAACTCATCTTT.

The chain uses TRDV1 and TRDJ1; 13 bases are shared with TRDD3. Trimming removed 3 bases from V and 5 bases from J; junction bases left unmatched: 30. Per germline, CDR1 TSWWSYY and CDR2 QGS. The CDR3 runs to 24 residues. The CDR3 sequence is CALGDNNFLPQCTGGYDLTDKLIF. Written as DNA, the CDR3 is TGTGCTCTTGGGGACAATAATTTTCTTCCTCAATGTACTGGGGGATACGATTTAACAGATAAACTCATCTTT.

The rearrangement uses TRDV1 and TRDJ1, with 12 bases aligning to TRDD3. The junction had 18 bases not matched to a gene; V was cut back by 1 base and J by 0 bases. The CDR3 is 22 residues long. Germline CDR1 reads TSWWSYY; CDR2 reads QGS. CDR3 region: CALGERFPYWGIPDAYTDKLIF. DNA of the CDR3: TGTGCTCTTGGGGAACGGTTCCCGTACTGGGGGATACCAGATGCGTACACCGATAAACTCATCTTT.

As concerns this clone: A single base separates this from a much larger clone, so it may be a read error. The genes are TRDV2 and TRDJ1; TRDD3 is a possible D gene (6 bases). V dropped 5 bases and J dropped 10 bases, with 19 bases sitting between them. The CDR3 sequence is 13 residues long. In germline, CDR1 is GEAIGNYY, CDR2 EKD. Here the CDR3 reads CACVPAYWVVLIF. The DNA of the CDR3 is TGTGCCTGTGTCCCCGCTTACTGGGTGGTACTCATCTTT.

The chain joins TRDV1 to TRDJ1, with TRDD3 matching over 8 bases. The length of the CDR3 is 19 residues. CDR1 is TSWWSYY and CDR2 is QGS in the germline V gene. With V trimmed by 4 bases and J by 7 bases, 23 bases remained unmatched. In DNA, the CDR3 is TGTGCTCTTGGGGCGACTCAGGCCCTATGGTGGGGGATCCCCGGTAAACTCATCTTT. This gives the protein CALGATQALWWGIPGKLIF.

This clone was found a few times. V usage is TRDV1 and J usage is TRDJ1; the D gene is possibly TRDD3 (6 bases). From germline, CDR1 is TSWWSYY and CDR2 QGS. Trimming stripped 3 bases from V and 2 bases from J, with 13 bases between. CDR3 length: 15 amino acids. CDR3 sequence: CALGDFSGETDKLIF. CDR3 bases: TGTGCTCTTGGGGACTTCTCTGGGGAGACCGATAAACTCATCTTT.

This chain uses TRDV1 with TRDJ1; D possibly corresponds to TRDD2 (6 bases). Germline V CDR1 and CDR2: TSWWSYY, QGS. There are 15 residues in the CDR3. With 4 bases removed from V and 2 bases from J, the gap between germline ends came to 14 bases. CDR3 in amino acids: CALGVPFRPTDKLIF. CDR3 bases: TGTGCTCTTGGGGTACCCTTCCGTCCGACCGATAAACTCATCTTT.

The chain couples TRDV1 to TRDJ1; D perhaps matches TRDD3 (5 bases). Trimming took off 2 bases at V and 0 bases at J, with 25 bases between the two ends. Germline V gives CDR1 TSWWSYY, CDR2 QGS. The CDR3 has 20 residues. The CDR3 is CALGEKSPLYWGPNTDKLIF. Written as DNA, the CDR3 is TGTGCTCTTGGGGAAAAAAGCCCCCTATATTGGGGACCCAACACCGATAAACTCATCTTT.

In this sample, this clone turned up a few times. The chain recombines TRDV1 with TRDJ1; D possibly corresponds to TRDD3 (5 bases). CDR1 TSWWSYY and CDR2 QGS come from the germline V gene. Deletions cut 0 bases from V and 0 bases from J, with 14 bases between. The CDR3 is 17 amino acids. The CDR3 nucleotides read TGTGCTCTTGGGGAACTGGGGAACGGGATGTACACCGATAAACTCATCTTT. As protein: CALGELGNGMYTDKLIF.

This clone was observed at least ten times. The V gene is TRDV2, the J gene TRDJ1; 7 bases fit TRDD3. CDR1 GEAIGNYY and CDR2 EKD come from the germline V gene. The length of the CDR3 is 17 residues. The V and J ends lost 5 bases and 1 base, in that order; junction bases with no gene match: 15. The CDR3, as DNA: TGTGCCTGTGGTTCTACTGGGGACCGAGGTCTCACCGATAAACTCATCTTT. This encodes CACGSTGDRGLTDKLIF.

The rearrangement uses TRDV2 and TRDJ1; 9 nucleotides align to TRDD3. This CDR3 has 14 residues. Germline loops: CDR1 GEAIGNYY, CDR2 EKD. Unmatched junction bases numbered 6, after V lost 4 bases and J lost 4 bases. The CDR3 loop reads CACERGILSDKLIF. The DNA for the CDR3 is TGTGCCTGTGAACGGGGGATACTTAGCGATAAACTCATCTTT.

The rearrangement uses TRDV1 and TRDJ1, with 7 positions matching TRDD3. The V and J ends lost 3 bases and 3 bases, in that order; junction bases with no gene match: 16. CDR3 length: 18 residues. From germline, CDR1 is TSWWSYY and CDR2 QGS. In DNA form, the CDR3 reads TGTGCTCTTGGGGAGAAGGGGAAACTACCGGGGGGATCCGATAAACTCATCTTT. It is translated as CALGEKGKLPGGSDKLIF.

The chain combines TRDV1 with TRDJ1, with TRDD3 matching over 9 bases. The CDR3 is made up of 18 amino acids. Germline loops: CDR1 TSWWSYY, CDR2 QGS. V was clipped by 5 bases and J by 10 bases; unmatched bases: 23. The CDR3 here is CALGNTQGLLLGDWGLIF. The CDR3, as DNA: TGTGCTCTTGGGAACACCCAAGGTTTACTTCTGGGGGATTGGGGACTCATCTTT.

This clone was seen a handful of times. The rearrangement links TRDV1 to TRDJ1; TRDD3 might be the D (5 bases). Germline V lookup: CDR1 TSWWSYY, CDR2 QGS. The CDR3 loop spans 22 amino acids. V was shortened by 5 bases and J by 2 bases, with 36 bases between the two germline ends. The CDR3 DNA sequence: TGTGCTCTTGGGCAAAGAGGGCCGTCAACACAGGGGGTTTACTCGTTTACCGATAAACTCATCTTT. It specifies CALGQRGPSTQGVYSFTDKLIF.